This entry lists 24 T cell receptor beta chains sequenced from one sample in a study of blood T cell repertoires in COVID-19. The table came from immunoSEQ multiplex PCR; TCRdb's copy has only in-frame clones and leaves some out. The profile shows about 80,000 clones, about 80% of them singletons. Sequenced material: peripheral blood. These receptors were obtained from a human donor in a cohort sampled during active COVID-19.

Written as DNA, the CDR3 is TGCGCCAGCAGCTTAGGGGACAGGGGTGTCGATGAGCAGTTCTTC. Residues: CASSLGDRGVDEQFF. This chain connects TRBV5-1 to TRBJ2-1, with TRBD1 identical over 10 bases. The CDR3 is 15 amino acids. The trim removed 2 bases at V and 8 bases at J, leaving 7 bases unmatched. Germline CDR1 reads SGHRS; CDR2 reads YFSETQ.

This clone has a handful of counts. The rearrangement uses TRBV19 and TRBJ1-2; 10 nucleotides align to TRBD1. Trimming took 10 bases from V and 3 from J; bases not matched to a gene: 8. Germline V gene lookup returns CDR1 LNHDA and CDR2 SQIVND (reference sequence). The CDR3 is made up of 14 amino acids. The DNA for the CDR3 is TGTGCCACTTCAAAGACAGGGGGCGACTATGGCTACACCTTC. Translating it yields CATSKTGGDYGYTF.

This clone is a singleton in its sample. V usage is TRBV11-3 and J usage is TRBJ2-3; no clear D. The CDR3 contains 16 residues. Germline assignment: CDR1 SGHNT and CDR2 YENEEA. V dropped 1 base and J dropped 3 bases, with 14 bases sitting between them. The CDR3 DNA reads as TGTGCCAGCAGCTTAGGGGTAGCCGTTGGTACAGATACGCAGTATTTT. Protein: CASSLGVAVGTDTQYF.

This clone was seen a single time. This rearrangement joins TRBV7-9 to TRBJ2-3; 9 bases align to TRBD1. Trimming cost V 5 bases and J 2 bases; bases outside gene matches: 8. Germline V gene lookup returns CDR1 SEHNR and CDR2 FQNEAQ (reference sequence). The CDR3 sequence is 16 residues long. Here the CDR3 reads CASSHPGQGPTDTQYF. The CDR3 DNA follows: TGTGCCAGCAGCCACCCGGGACAGGGACCCACAGATACGCAGTATTTT.

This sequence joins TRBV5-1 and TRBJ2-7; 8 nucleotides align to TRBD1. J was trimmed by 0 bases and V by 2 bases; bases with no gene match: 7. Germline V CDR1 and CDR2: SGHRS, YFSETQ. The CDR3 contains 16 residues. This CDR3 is CASSLAGGTLSYEQYF. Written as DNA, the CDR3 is TGCGCCAGCAGCTTAGCAGGGGGCACCCTCTCCTACGAGCAGTACTTC.

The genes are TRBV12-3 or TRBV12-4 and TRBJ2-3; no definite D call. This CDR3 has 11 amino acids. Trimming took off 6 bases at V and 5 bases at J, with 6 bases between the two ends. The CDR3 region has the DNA TGTGCCAGCAGCCCTAAAGATACGCAGTATTTT. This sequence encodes CASSPKDTQYF.

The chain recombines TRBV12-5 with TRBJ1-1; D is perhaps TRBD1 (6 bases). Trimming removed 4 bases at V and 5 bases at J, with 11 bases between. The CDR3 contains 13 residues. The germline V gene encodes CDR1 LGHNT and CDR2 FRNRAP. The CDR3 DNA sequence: TGTGCTAGTGGTTCACAGGGTGGGACTGAAGCTTTCTTT. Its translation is CASGSQGGTEAFF.

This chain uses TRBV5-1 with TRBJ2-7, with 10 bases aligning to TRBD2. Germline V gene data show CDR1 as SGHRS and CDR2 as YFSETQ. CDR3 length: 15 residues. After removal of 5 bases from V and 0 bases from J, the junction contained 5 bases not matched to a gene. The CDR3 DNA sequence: TGCGCCAGCAGAAACGGACTAGCGGACTCCTACGAGCAGTACTTC. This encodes CASRNGLADSYEQYF. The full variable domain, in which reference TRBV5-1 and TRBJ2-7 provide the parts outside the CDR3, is KAGVTQTPRYLIKTRGQQVTLSCSPISGHRSVSWYQQTPGQGLQFLFEYFSETQRNKGNFPGRFSGRQFSNSRSEMNVSTLELGDSALYLCASRNGLADSYEQYFGPGTRLTVT.

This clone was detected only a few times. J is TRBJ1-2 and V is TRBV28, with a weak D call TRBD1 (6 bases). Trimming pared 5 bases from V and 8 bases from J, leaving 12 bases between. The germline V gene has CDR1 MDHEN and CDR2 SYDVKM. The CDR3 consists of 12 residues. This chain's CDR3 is CASSAGVRGYTF. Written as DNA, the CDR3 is TGTGCCAGCAGTGCAGGGGTAAGAGGCTACACCTTC.

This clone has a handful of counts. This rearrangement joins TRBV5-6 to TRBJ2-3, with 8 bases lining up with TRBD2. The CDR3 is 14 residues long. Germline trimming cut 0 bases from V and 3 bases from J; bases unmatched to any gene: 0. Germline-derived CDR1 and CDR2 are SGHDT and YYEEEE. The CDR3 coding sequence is TGTGCCAGCAGCTTGGGACTAGCGACAGATACGCAGTATTTT. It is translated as CASSLGLATDTQYF.

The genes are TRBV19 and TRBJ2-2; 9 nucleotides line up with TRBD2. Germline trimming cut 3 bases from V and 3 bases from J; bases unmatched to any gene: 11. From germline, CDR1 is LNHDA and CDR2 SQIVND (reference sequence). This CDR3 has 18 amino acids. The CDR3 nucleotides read TGTGCCAGTAGTATTCCCACTGGAGCGGGGGGCCACACCGGGGAGCTGTTTTTT. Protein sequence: CASSIPTGAGGHTGELFF. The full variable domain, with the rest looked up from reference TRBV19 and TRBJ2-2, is DGGITQSPKYLFRKEGQNVTLSCEQNLNHDAMYWYRQDPGQGLRLIYYSQIVNDFQKGDIAEGYSVSREKKESFPLTVTSAQKNPTAFYLCASSIPTGAGGHTGELFFGEGSRLTVL.

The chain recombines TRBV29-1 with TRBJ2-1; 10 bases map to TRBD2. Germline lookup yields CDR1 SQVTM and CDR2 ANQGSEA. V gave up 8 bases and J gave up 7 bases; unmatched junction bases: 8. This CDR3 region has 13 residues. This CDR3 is CSYSGGVGNEQFF. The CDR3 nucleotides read TGCAGCTACAGCGGGGGGGTCGGGAATGAGCAGTTCTTC.

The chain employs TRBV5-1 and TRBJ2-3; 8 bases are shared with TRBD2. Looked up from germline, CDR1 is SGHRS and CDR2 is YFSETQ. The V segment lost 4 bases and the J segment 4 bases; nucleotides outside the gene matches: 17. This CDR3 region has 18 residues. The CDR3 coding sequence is TGCGCCAGCAGCAAAAGCGGGTACGGGCGGGAGGAGGCAGATACGCAGTATTTT. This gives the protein CASSKSGYGREEADTQYF.

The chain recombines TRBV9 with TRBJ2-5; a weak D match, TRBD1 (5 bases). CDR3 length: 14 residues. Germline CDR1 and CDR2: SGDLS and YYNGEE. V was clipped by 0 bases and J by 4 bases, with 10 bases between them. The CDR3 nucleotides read TGTGCCAGCAGCGTAGAGGCAGGGCGAGAGACCCAGTACTTC. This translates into CASSVEAGRETQYF.

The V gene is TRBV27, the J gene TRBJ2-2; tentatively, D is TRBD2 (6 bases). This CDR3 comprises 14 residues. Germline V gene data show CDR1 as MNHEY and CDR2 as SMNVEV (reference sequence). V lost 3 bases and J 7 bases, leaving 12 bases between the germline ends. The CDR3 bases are TGTGCCAGCAGTTTTGGGGGGTCTGGCGGGGAGCTGTTTTTT. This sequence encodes CASSFGGSGGELFF.

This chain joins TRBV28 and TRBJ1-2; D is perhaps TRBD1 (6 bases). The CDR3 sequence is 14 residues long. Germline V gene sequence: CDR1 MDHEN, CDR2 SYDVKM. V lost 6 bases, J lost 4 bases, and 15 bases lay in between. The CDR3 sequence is CASRPDRSRYGYTF. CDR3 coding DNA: TGTGCCAGCAGGCCGGACAGATCCCGCTATGGCTACACCTTC.

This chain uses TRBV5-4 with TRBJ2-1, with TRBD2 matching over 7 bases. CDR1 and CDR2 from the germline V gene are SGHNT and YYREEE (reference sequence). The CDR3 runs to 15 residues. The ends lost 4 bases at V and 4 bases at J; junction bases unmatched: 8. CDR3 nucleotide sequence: TGTGCCAGCAGCCTTCGGACTAGTGTGTACAATGAGCAGTTCTTC. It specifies CASSLRTSVYNEQFF.

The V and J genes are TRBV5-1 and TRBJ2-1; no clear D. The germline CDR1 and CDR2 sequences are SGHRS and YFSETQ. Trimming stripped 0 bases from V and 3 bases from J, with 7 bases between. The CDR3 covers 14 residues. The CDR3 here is CASSLEQSYNEQFF. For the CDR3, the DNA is TGCGCCAGCAGCTTGGAACAGAGCTACAATGAGCAGTTCTTC.

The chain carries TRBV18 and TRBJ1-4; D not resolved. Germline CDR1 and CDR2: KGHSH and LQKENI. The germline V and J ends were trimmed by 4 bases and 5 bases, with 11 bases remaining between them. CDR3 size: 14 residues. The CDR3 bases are TGTGCCAGCTCACGAGAGAAAGCGAATGAAAAACTGTTTTTT. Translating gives CASSREKANEKLFF.

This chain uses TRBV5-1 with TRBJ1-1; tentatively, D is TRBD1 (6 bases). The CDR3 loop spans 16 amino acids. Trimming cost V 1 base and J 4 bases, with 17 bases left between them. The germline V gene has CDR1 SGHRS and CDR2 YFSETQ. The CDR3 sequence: CASSLKSGVVRTEAFF. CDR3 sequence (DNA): TGCGCCAGCAGCTTGAAATCAGGGGTGGTTCGCACTGAAGCTTTCTTT.

The CDR3 region is CASSQEPGHTGELFF. In DNA form, the CDR3 reads TGCGCCAGCAGCCAAGAGCCAGGGCACACCGGGGAGCTGTTTTTT. The chain uses TRBV4-1 and TRBJ2-2, with D possibly being TRBD1 (5 bases). The CDR3 extends over 15 amino acids. V was shortened by 0 bases and J by 3 bases, with 8 bases between the two germline ends. Germline V gene data show CDR1 as MGHRA and CDR2 as YSYEKL.

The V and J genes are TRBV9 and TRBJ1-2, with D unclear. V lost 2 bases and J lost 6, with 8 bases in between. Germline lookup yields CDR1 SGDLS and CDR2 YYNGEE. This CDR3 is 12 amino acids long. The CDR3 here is CASSVYHDGYTF. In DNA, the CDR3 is TGTGCCAGCAGCGTCTACCACGATGGCTACACCTTC.

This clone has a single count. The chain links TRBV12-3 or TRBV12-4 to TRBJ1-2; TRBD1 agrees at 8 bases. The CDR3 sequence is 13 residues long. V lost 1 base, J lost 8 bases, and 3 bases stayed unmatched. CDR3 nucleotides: TGTGCCAGCAGTTTAGGGACAGGGAAAGGCTACACCTTC. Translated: CASSLGTGKGYTF.

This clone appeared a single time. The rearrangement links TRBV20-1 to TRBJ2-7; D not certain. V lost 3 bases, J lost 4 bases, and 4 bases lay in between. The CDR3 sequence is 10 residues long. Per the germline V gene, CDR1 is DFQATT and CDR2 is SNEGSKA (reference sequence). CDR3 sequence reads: CSASHYEQYF. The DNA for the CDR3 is TGCAGTGCTAGTCATTACGAGCAGTACTTC.